Each of the 31 T cell receptor beta chains below was sequenced from the same sample in a study of T cells in Graves' hyperthyroidism and ophthalmopathy. RNA transcripts served as the template for amplifying TCR beta CDR3 regions. In the first-round RT-PCR of the TCR CDR3, the HTBI primer set was used. TCRdb recomputed calls from the multiplex PCR reads with MiXCR, one row per CDR3 protein. Of a few hundred thousand distinct CDR3 sequences listed, approximately 14% are singletons. Sample: blood. The receptors were sampled from a woman aged 40 to 55 with Graves' ophthalmopathy.

This chain links TRBV6-1 with TRBJ2-7, with 7 bases matching TRBD2. The CDR3 spans 20 residues. The junction had 20 bases not matched to a gene; V was cut back by 3 bases and J by 0 bases. Germline CDR1 reads MNHNS; CDR2 reads SASEGT. CDR3 bases: TGTGCCAGCAGTGACCCTGGGGGGGTTTCCAGCTTAAGAAGCTCCTACGAGCAGTACTTC. This codes for CASSDPGGVSSLRSSYEQYF.

V usage is TRBV15 and J usage is TRBJ2-5; the D call may be TRBD1 or TRBD2 (5 bases each). Trimming took 3 bases from V and 5 from J, leaving 13 bases between them. The V gene's germline CDR1 is LNHNV and CDR2 YYDKDF (reference sequence). This CDR3 spans 14 amino acids. The CDR3 reads CATSRGRNRETQYF. The CDR3 DNA follows: TGTGCCACCAGCAGGGGACGGAACAGGGAGACCCAGTACTTC.

This clonotype has a handful of counts. The gene calls are TRBV5-5 and TRBJ1-6, with D possibly TRBD1 on 6 matching bases. CDR1 and CDR2 (germline): SGHKS, YYEKEE (reference sequence). The CDR3 is 17 residues long. The V and J ends lost 3 bases and 0 bases respectively, with 13 bases between them. CDR3 nucleotides: TGTGCCAGCAGCTCAGGCGGGGGCGTCTCCTATAATTCACCCCTCCACTTT. Its translation: CASSSGGGVSYNSPLHF.

This clonotype was seen at least ten times. The gene calls are TRBV5-1 and TRBJ2-7; D gene unclear. Trimming shortened V by 0 bases and J by 6 bases, and 16 bases separated the two germline ends. Germline values: CDR1 SGHRS, CDR2 YFSETQ. The CDR3 totals 15 residues. This CDR3 is CASSLEPGLLGEQYF. The CDR3, as DNA: TGCGCCAGCAGCTTGGAACCTGGCCTACTCGGCGAGCAGTACTTC.

There are a few counts of this clonotype. The gene calls are TRBV3-1 and TRBJ2-7, with a possible D match to TRBD2 (6 bases). Germline V CDR1 and CDR2: LGHDT, YNNKEL (reference sequence). V was cut by 6 bases and J by 2 bases, with 14 bases left in between. The CDR3 totals 14 residues. The DNA of the CDR3 is TGTGCCAGCAGTCGGGGAGGCTTTACCTACGAGCAGTACTTC. This codes for CASSRGGFTYEQYF.

This clonotype was detected many times. The chain has TRBV27 and TRBJ1-1, with D possibly being TRBD1 (5 bases). Germline V lookup: CDR1 MNHEY, CDR2 SMNVEV (reference sequence). V shed 2 bases and J shed 1 base, with 11 bases lying between them. The CDR3 totals 15 residues. CDR3 sequence (DNA): TGTGCCAGCAGTTTACAGGGCCGACCGAACACTGAAGCTTTCTTT. It codes for CASSLQGRPNTEAFF.

A few counts support this clonotype. The rearrangement joins TRBV9 to TRBJ2-1; 8 nucleotides line up with TRBD2. V lost 3 bases to trimming and J lost 3 bases; unmatched junction nucleotides: 5. CDR1 and CDR2 (germline): SGDLS, YYNGEE. The CDR3 is 15 amino acids. As DNA, the CDR3 is TGTGCCAGCAGCGCCGGGACTAGTTACTACAATGAGCAGTTCTTC. The encoded protein is CASSAGTSYYNEQFF.

This clonotype was seen at least ten times. V gene TRBV27 combines with J gene TRBJ1-1, with D tentatively TRBD1 (5 bases). The germline V gene has CDR1 MNHEY and CDR2 SMNVEV (reference sequence). Trimming removed 3 bases at V and 3 bases at J, with 11 bases between. This CDR3 region has 14 residues. For the CDR3, the DNA is TGTGCCAGCAGTTTTTGGTGGGGGGACACTGAAGCTTTCTTT. Translation: CASSFWWGDTEAFF.

Many counts were recorded for this clonotype. The chain employs TRBV2 and TRBJ2-1, with 10 positions matching TRBD2. CDR1 is SNHLY and CDR2 is FYNNEI in the germline V gene. The CDR3 length is 15 residues. V lost 6 bases to trimming and J lost 7 bases; unmatched junction nucleotides: 9. CDR3 residues: CASRRGLAGVNEQFF. CDR3 DNA: TGTGCCAGCAGGAGAGGGCTAGCGGGGGTAAATGAGCAGTTCTTC.

The chain couples TRBV5-1 to TRBJ2-1, with D maybe TRBD2 (6 bases). The CDR3 has 16 residues. The ends were cut back, 4 bases at V and 0 bases at J, with 14 bases in the middle. Germline V gives CDR1 SGHRS, CDR2 YFSETQ. CDR3 in amino acids: CASSLSGSNSYNEQFF. The DNA for the CDR3 is TGCGCCAGCAGCCTAAGCGGGTCCAACTCCTACAATGAGCAGTTCTTC.

This clonotype was counted at least ten times. One end of the junction does not line up with germline, which may come from a read error. The rearrangement joins TRBV29-1 to TRBJ2-5; the D gene is possibly TRBD1 (5 bases). Germline loops: CDR1 SQVTM, CDR2 ANQGSEA. This CDR3 has 13 amino acids. The CDR3 reads CTVGGGALETQYF. The DNA for the CDR3 is TGCACCGTTGGTGGTGGGGCGTTAGAGACCCAGTACTTC.

Many counts were recorded for this clonotype. The chain links TRBV19 to TRBJ1-1; unclear D gene. The CDR3 spans 13 residues. V lost 6 bases and J 1 base, leaving 9 bases between the germline ends. Germline V gene sequence: CDR1 LNHDA, CDR2 SQIVND (reference sequence). CDR3 protein: CASSSLANTEAFF. CDR3 nucleotides: TGTGCCAGTAGCTCTCTTGCGAACACTGAAGCTTTCTTT. The full variable domain, rest sourced from reference TRBV19 and TRBJ1-1, is DGGITQSPKYLFRKEGQNVTLSCEQNLNHDAMYWYRQDPGQGLRLIYYSQIVNDFQKGDIAEGYSVSREKKESFPLTVTSAQKNPTAFYLCASSSLANTEAFFGQGTRLTVV.

This clonotype has a count of ten or more. The V and J genes are TRBV6-1 and TRBJ2-1; 8 bases line up with TRBD2. J was trimmed by 7 bases and V by 5 bases; bases with no gene match: 7. The germline V gene encodes CDR1 MNHNS and CDR2 SASEGT. The CDR3 is 14 amino acids. The CDR3 loop is CASSFGTRLNEQFF. The CDR3 nucleotides are TGTGCCAGCAGTTTTGGGACTAGACTGAATGAGCAGTTCTTC.

The chain is built from TRBV13 and TRBJ2-7; possible D gene TRBD1, 6 bases. The CDR3 is 15 amino acids. Trimming removed 5 bases from V and 0 bases from J, with 14 bases in between. Germline values: CDR1 PRHDT, CDR2 FYEKMQ (reference sequence). CDR3: CASSAGAGDSYEQYF. Written as DNA, the CDR3 is TGTGCCAGCAGCGCCGGGGCAGGGGACTCCTACGAGCAGTACTTC.

This chain joins TRBV27 and TRBJ2-3; 7 bases align to TRBD2. This CDR3 is built from 13 residues. Germline CDR1 is MNHEY and CDR2 is SMNVEV (reference sequence). V was clipped by 8 bases and J by 5 bases; unmatched bases: 7. CDR3 nucleotides: TGTGCCAGCTTCGACGGGACTAAAGATACGCAGTATTTT. This encodes CASFDGTKDTQYF.

This clonotype has a handful of counts. The chain joins TRBV5-1 to TRBJ1-4, with D uncertain. V lost 1 base to trimming and J lost 6 bases, with 13 bases between them. The CDR3 loop spans 15 amino acids. CDR1 SGHRS and CDR2 YFSETQ come from the germline V gene. The CDR3: CASSLPTNTDEKLFF. The CDR3 bases are TGCGCCAGCAGCTTGCCGACAAACACAGATGAAAAACTGTTTTTT.

In this sample, this clonotype turned up many times. The rearrangement links TRBV6-1 to TRBJ1-1, with D perhaps matching TRBD1 (6 bases). In germline, CDR1 is MNHNS, CDR2 SASEGT. CDR3 length: 16 amino acids. With 2 bases removed from V and 7 bases from J, the gap between germline ends came to 20 bases. CDR3 coding DNA: TGTGCCAGCAGTGAAACGACGGCGGGGGGGCGGGGTGAAGCTTTCTTT. Amino acid sequence: CASSETTAGGRGEAFF.

This clonotype was observed at least ten times. V usage is TRBV6-1 and J usage is TRBJ1-2; no definite D call. CDR1 and CDR2 from the germline V gene are MNHNS and SASEGT. This CDR3 comprises 12 residues. Trimming shortened V by 2 bases and J by 5 bases, and 6 bases separated the two germline ends. Here the CDR3 reads CASSESGYGYTF. The CDR3 nucleotides are TGTGCCAGCAGTGAATCCGGGTATGGCTACACCTTC.

The chain joins TRBV5-4 to TRBJ2-7, with D tentatively TRBD2 (6 bases). The V and J ends lost 0 bases and 6 bases respectively, with 16 bases between them. Germline assignment: CDR1 SGHNT and CDR2 YYREEE (reference sequence). The CDR3 is 15 amino acids. The CDR3 DNA follows: TGTGCCAGCAGCTTGGGTAGCGGAACTAGCCCCGAGCAGTACTTC. The encoded protein is CASSLGSGTSPEQYF.

This clonotype was found many times. The V call is TRBV20-1, the J call TRBJ2-1; D might be TRBD1 (5 bases). In germline, CDR1 is DFQATT, CDR2 SNEGSKA (reference sequence). The CDR3 runs to 11 residues. Trimming took 6 bases from V and 4 from J, leaving 7 bases between them. The CDR3 loop reads CSADRYNEQFF. Here the CDR3 DNA reads TGCAGTGCCGACAGATACAATGAGCAGTTCTTC.

With respect to this clonotype: Possible read error: a much larger clone is one base away. The chain couples TRBV27 to TRBJ2-2; 10 bases fit TRBD2. CDR3 length: 16 residues. Looked up from germline, CDR1 is MNHEY and CDR2 is SMNVEV (reference sequence). The CDR3 region has the DNA TGTGCCAGCAGGCCCTTAGCGGGGGGACACACCGGGGAGCCGTTTTTT. It codes for CASRPLAGGHTGEPFF.

This clonotype occurred many times. The rearrangement links TRBV27 to TRBJ1-1, with 8 positions matching TRBD1. V lost 3 bases and J lost 8; bases outside the gene matches: 8. The CDR3 extends over 14 amino acids. Germline CDR1 and CDR2: MNHEY and SMNVEV (reference sequence). The CDR3 region has the DNA TGTGCCAGCAGTTTCTCCGCGCGGACAGGGGAAGCTTTCTTT. Translating gives CASSFSARTGEAFF.

The CDR3 DNA reads as TGCGCCAGCAGCCCTGCCCGACAGGGTTCCCGCAATGAGCAGTTCTTC. Translation: CASSPARQGSRNEQFF. The gene calls are TRBV5-1 and TRBJ2-1, with TRBD1 identical over 7 bases. After removal of 4 bases from V and 6 bases from J, the junction contained 13 bases not matched to a gene. This CDR3 has 16 residues. CDR1 SGHRS and CDR2 YFSETQ come from the germline V gene.

The chain recombines TRBV6-5 with TRBJ2-5, with 8 bases lining up with TRBD2. V dropped 2 bases and J dropped 5; count of bases not matched to a gene: 7. CDR3 length equals 15 residues. Germline assignment: CDR1 MNHEY and CDR2 SVGAGI. CDR3 loop: CASSYTGGAVETQYF. CDR3 coding DNA: TGTGCCAGCAGTTACACGGGGGGGGCTGTGGAGACCCAGTACTTC.

In this sample, this clonotype turned up many times. CDR3 in amino acids: CASRGSYSYEQYF. The DNA for the CDR3 is TGTGCCAGCAGGGGCTCCTACTCCTACGAGCAGTACTTC. This chain connects TRBV6-2 or TRBV6-3 to TRBJ2-7; no clear D gene. V gave up 6 bases and J gave up 0 bases, with 9 bases separating them. Germline CDR1 reads MNHEY; CDR2 reads SVGEGT. The CDR3 is 13 amino acids.

This chain links TRBV3-1 with TRBJ2-7, with D perhaps matching TRBD1 or TRBD2 (5 bases each). CDR1 is LGHDT and CDR2 is YNNKEL in the germline V gene (reference sequence). The CDR3 totals 16 residues. The ends were cut back, 5 bases at V and 1 base at J, with 18 bases in the middle. CDR3 nucleotides: TGTGCCAGCAGCGCGTACACGGGGACCCTATCCTACGAGCAGTACTTC. It codes for CASSAYTGTLSYEQYF.

The table lists this clonotype with many counts. The rearrangement links TRBV10-3 to TRBJ2-1; either TRBD1 or TRBD2 may supply D (5 bases each). CDR1 is ENHRY, CDR2 SYGVKD, per germline. CDR3 size: 17 residues. V gave up 5 bases and J gave up 0 bases, with 17 bases separating them. The CDR3 spells CAISRQRGLSSYNEQFF. The CDR3 DNA reads TGTGCCATCAGTAGGCAACGGGGCTTAAGCTCCTACAATGAGCAGTTCTTC.

Many counts were recorded for this clonotype. The chain is built from TRBV12-3 or TRBV12-4 and TRBJ2-1, with D possibly being TRBD1 (6 bases). CDR3 length: 16 residues. The V gene lost 6 bases and the J gene lost 2 bases, with 17 bases spanning the gap. The CDR3 spells CASSSYRTATYNEQFF. CDR3 in DNA: TGTGCCAGCAGCTCTTACCGGACAGCTACCTACAATGAGCAGTTCTTC.

This clonotype came up once. This chain uses TRBV7-9 with TRBJ1-2; D is uncertain. Germline CDR1 and CDR2: SEHNR and FQNEAQ (reference sequence). This CDR3 comprises 13 residues. With 1 base removed from V and 8 bases from J, the gap between germline ends came to 11 bases. CDR3 in amino acids: CASSLVTGEGYTF. CDR3 bases: TGTGCCAGCAGCTTAGTCACCGGGGAAGGCTACACCTTC.

The gene calls are TRBV6-5 and TRBJ2-7; 11 bases are a match to TRBD1. The CDR3 contains 15 residues. Trimming at V came to 4 bases and at J to 3 bases, leaving 5 bases not matched to a gene. Germline V gene data show CDR1 as MNHEY and CDR2 as SVGAGI. The CDR3 here is CASSFSGTGGYEQYF. CDR3 DNA sequence: TGTGCCAGCAGTTTCTCCGGGACAGGGGGCTACGAGCAGTACTTC.

The chain links TRBV7-2 to TRBJ2-3; 8 bases are a match to TRBD2. There are 16 residues in the CDR3. V trimming: 5 bases; J trimming: 4 bases; junction bases outside the gene matches: 11. Germline V gene sequence: CDR1 SGHTA, CDR2 FQGNSA. Written as DNA, the CDR3 is TGTGCCAGCAGCCCCCTTCGGGGGGGGAGGGCAGATACGCAGTATTTT. This translates into CASSPLRGGRADTQYF.